Here is one T cell receptor (beta chain) with its context. Trimming removed 6 bases at V and 5 bases at J, with 13 bases between. The CDR3 totals 13 residues. Germline CDR1 reads SGHTA; CDR2 reads FQGNSA. Profiling relied on immunoSEQ multiplex PCR, and the TCRdb table lists in-frame clones only, not all of them. The sample shows 83,000 or so clones, about 86% of them seen only once. These data come from a study of OX40 agonist ivuxolimab in advanced cancers. The specimen was CD4+ or CD8+ T cells sorted from blood, collected in a trial of the OX40 agonist ivuxolimab. The J gene is TRBJ1-1, the V gene TRBV7-2; D remains unclear. This receptor was identified in an adult with an advanced solid tumor such as melanoma, head and neck, liver or kidney cancer. The CDR3 bases are TGTGCCAGCAGTTTAAGGCGGGAAACTGAAGCTTTCTTT. This gives the protein CASSLRRETEAFF.